The 15 T cell receptor beta chains presented below share a single source sample, sequenced in a study of liver allograft versus peripheral blood T cells. As for the study in general: The authors compared T cell receptor repertoires in transplanted livers with recipients' peripheral blood repertoires.

TCRdb passed the reads through MiXCR, listing each CDR3 protein once. The profile covers about 13,000 distinct CDR3 sequences, with less than 20% appearing a single time and 1.5% to 2.5% taken by the ten largest. Receptor source: a human patient who had a liver transplant. Part of the T cell pool may stem from the graft donor.

This clonotype was observed at least ten times. The gene calls are TRBV18 and TRBJ1-1; the D gene is possibly TRBD1 (5 bases). V was shortened by 3 bases and J by 0 bases, with 14 bases between the two germline ends. Germline V lookup: CDR1 KGHSH, CDR2 LQKENI. There are 16 residues in the CDR3. CDR3 protein: CASSPKVGGMNTEAFF. In nucleotides, the CDR3 is TGTGCCAGCTCACCTAAGGTCGGGGGTATGAACACTGAAGCTTTCTTT.

The CDR3 coding sequence is TGTGCCAGCAGCCGGGTTGGCGGGGGAGTCACCGGGGAGCTGTTTTTT. Translated, it gives CASSRVGGGVTGELFF. V gene TRBV3-1 combines with J gene TRBJ2-2; 7 nucleotides agree with TRBD2. The trim removed 4 bases at V and 4 bases at J, leaving 9 bases unmatched. The CDR3 is 16 amino acids. Germline CDR1 is LGHDT and CDR2 is YNNKEL (reference sequence).

This clonotype has at least ten counts. The V and J genes are TRBV15 and TRBJ1-1; 7 bases fit TRBD1. CDR3 length equals 15 residues. The V gene end was trimmed by 3 bases and the J gene end by 4 bases; junction bases not matched to a gene: 8. In germline, CDR1 is LNHNV, CDR2 YYDKDF (reference sequence). The CDR3 coding sequence is TGTGCCACCAGCAGGGGGGGACAGAGGAGCACTGAAGCTTTCTTT. This codes for CATSRGGQRSTEAFF.

This clonotype counts as medium-sized. The V call is TRBV6-5, the J call TRBJ1-5; D perhaps matches TRBD1 (6 bases). The germline CDR1 and CDR2 sequences are MNHEY and SVGAGI. The CDR3 sequence is 13 residues long. Trimming cost V 5 bases and J 7 bases, with 12 bases left between them. The CDR3 protein is CASSPDRYQPQHF. The CDR3 nucleotides are TGTGCCAGCAGTCCCGACAGGTACCAGCCCCAGCATTTT.

Ten or more counts support this clonotype. The rearrangement joins TRBV28 to TRBJ2-1; a weak D match, TRBD2 (5 bases). Trimming stripped 5 bases from V and 3 bases from J, with 14 bases between. This CDR3 has 15 amino acids. Germline loops: CDR1 MDHEN, CDR2 SYDVKM. CDR3 coding DNA: TGTGCCAGCAGTCTTCTGGGAGATTACTACAATGAGCAGTTCTTC. Translation gives CASSLLGDYYNEQFF.

There are a few counts of this clonotype. V gene TRBV12-3 or TRBV12-4 combines with J gene TRBJ2-1; 13 nucleotides agree with TRBD2. V gave up 2 bases and J gave up 7 bases; unmatched junction bases: 5. The CDR3 contains 16 residues. The CDR3 bases are TGTGCCAGCAGTTTACCAACTAGCGGGGGGGCGAATGAGCAGTTCTTC. Translating it yields CASSLPTSGGANEQFF.

The V call is TRBV3-1, the J call TRBJ1-6; unclear D gene. V lost 4 bases and J lost 5, with 9 bases in between. CDR1 and CDR2 (germline): LGHDT, YNNKEL (reference sequence). This CDR3 has 14 residues. The CDR3 reads CASSPGLDNSPLHF. The DNA for the CDR3 is TGTGCCAGCAGCCCCGGGCTTGATAATTCACCCCTCCACTTT.

This clonotype was counted many times. The chain carries TRBV27 and TRBJ1-1; TRBD1 matches 10 bases. The CDR3 runs to 12 residues. Per the germline V gene, CDR1 is MNHEY and CDR2 is SMNVEV (reference sequence). Trimming removed 2 bases from V and 10 bases from J; junction bases left unmatched: 1. CDR3 coding DNA: TGTGCCAGCAGTTTAGGACAGGGGGTAGCTTTCTTT. Amino acid sequence: CASSLGQGVAFF.

Of note for this clonotype: A much bigger clone sits one base away, suggesting this may be a read error. The chain is built from TRBV5-4 and TRBJ1-4, with D uncertain. This CDR3 comprises 14 residues. Germline CDR1 is SGHNT and CDR2 is YYREEE (reference sequence). Written as DNA, the CDR3 is TGTGCCAGCAACTTGGGCCGTTCTAATGAAAAACTGTTTTTT. Protein sequence: CASNLGRSNEKLFF. The full variable domain, rest sourced from reference TRBV5-4 and TRBJ1-4, is ETGVTQSPTHLIKTRGQQVTLRCSSQSGHNTVSWYQQALGQGPQFIFQYYREEENGRGNFPPRFSGLQFPNYSSELNVNALELDDSALYLCASNLGRSNEKLFFGSGTQLSVL.

V and J are TRBV20-1 and TRBJ2-6; D may be TRBD2 (6 bases). The CDR3 spans 16 residues. V lost 2 bases and J lost 0, with 11 bases in between. Germline V gives CDR1 DFQATT, CDR2 SNEGSKA (reference sequence). In DNA, the CDR3 is TGCAGTGCTAGACCTAGCGCGAGCTCTGGGGCCAACGTCCTGACTTTC. Amino acid sequence: CSARPSASSGANVLTF.

This chain connects TRBV20-1 to TRBJ2-3; 13 bases match TRBD2. After removal of 2 bases from V and 7 bases from J, the junction contained 6 bases not matched to a gene. The V gene's germline CDR1 is DFQATT and CDR2 SNEGSKA (reference sequence). This CDR3 is built from 15 residues. As DNA, the CDR3 is TGCAGTGCTAGACTGGGACTAGCGGGAAATTATACGCAGTATTTT. Its protein is CSARLGLAGNYTQYF.

This clonotype was seen many times. The rearrangement joins TRBV7-9 to TRBJ2-7; 7 bases match TRBD1. This CDR3 comprises 16 residues. Trimming at V came to 1 base and at J to 1 base, leaving 7 bases not matched to a gene. Germline V gene sequence: CDR1 SEHNR, CDR2 FQNEAQ (reference sequence). CDR3 coding DNA: TGTGCCAGCAGCTTAGATGCTAGGGGACAGTCCTACGAGCAGTACTTC. Translation: CASSLDARGQSYEQYF.

This clonotype has more than one count but fewer than ten. The CDR3 loop reads CASSGRHGTGLDEQFF. The CDR3 nucleotides are TGTGCCAGCAGCGGTAGGCATGGGACAGGGCTGGATGAGCAGTTCTTC. This chain joins TRBV9 and TRBJ2-1; 9 bases fit TRBD1. The germline V gene encodes CDR1 SGDLS and CDR2 YYNGEE. The CDR3 has 16 residues. V gave up 3 bases and J gave up 8 bases; unmatched junction bases: 12.

This clonotype was counted once. Just one base apart from a much larger clone, this may be a read error. The J gene is TRBJ2-5, the V gene TRBV27; D uncertain. CDR3 length: 12 residues. From germline, CDR1 is MNHEY and CDR2 SMNVEV (reference sequence). Trimming pared 5 bases from V and 5 bases from J, leaving 9 bases between. The CDR3: CASSDFRETQYF. Written as DNA, the CDR3 is TGTGCCAGCAGTGATTTTAGGGAGACCCAGTACTTC.

V gene TRBV12-3 or TRBV12-4 combines with J gene TRBJ2-7, with D unresolved. V dropped 6 bases and J dropped 1 base, with 10 bases sitting between them. There are 13 residues in the CDR3. CDR3 coding DNA: TGTGCCAGCAGACCCACGTCGTCCTACGAGCAGTACTTC. Translating it yields CASRPTSSYEQYF.